The 31 T cell receptor beta chains presented below share a single source sample, sequenced in a study of blood T cell repertoires in COVID-19. Produced via immunoSEQ multiplex PCR; TCRdb's table is partial and in-frame only. The sample holds 300,000 to 500,000 clones; roughly 86% are singletons and the top ten take approximately 2.1%. The material sequenced was PBMCs or T cells enriched from blood (not recorded which). All receptors derive from a woman aged 40 to 55 with acute COVID-19.

This clone is a singleton in its sample. The sample has other DNA sequences that encode this CDR3 too. This chain joins TRBV12-3 or TRBV12-4 and TRBJ1-1; no firm D call. This CDR3 has 13 amino acids. V was trimmed by 3 bases and J by 1 base, leaving 6 bases between them. The DNA of the CDR3 is TGTGCCAGCAGTTTGGGAGGGAACACTGAAGCTTTCTTT. Translation: CASSLGGNTEAFF.

The genes are TRBV19 and TRBJ2-2, with D possibly TRBD1 on 6 matching bases. Germline CDR1 is LNHDA and CDR2 is SQIVND (reference sequence). Trimming left V 9 bases short and J 6 bases short, with 14 bases between. The CDR3 has 13 residues. CDR3 DNA: TGTGCCAGCTCCCTCTCAGGGGCCGGGGAGCTGTTTTTT. Amino acids: CASSLSGAGELFF.

The rearrangement joins TRBV27 to TRBJ1-4; tentative D call: TRBD1 (5 bases). Germline lookup yields CDR1 MNHEY and CDR2 SMNVEV (reference sequence). The CDR3 covers 14 residues. V was trimmed by 4 bases and J by 8 bases, leaving 14 bases between them. The CDR3 sequence is CASSSTGTLEKLFF. In nucleotides, the CDR3 is TGTGCCAGCAGTTCCACCGGGACTCTCGAAAAACTGTTTTTT.

This sequence joins TRBV7-8 and TRBJ2-5; 10 bases line up with TRBD2. The CDR3 runs to 15 residues. Germline V gene lookup returns CDR1 SGHVS and CDR2 FQNEAQ. With 4 bases clipped from V and 3 bases from J, the junction kept 5 bases outside the gene matches. The CDR3 DNA follows: TGTGCCAGCAGCTCCCACGGACTAGCGGAAGAGACCCAGTACTTC. It yields the protein CASSSHGLAEETQYF.

J is TRBJ2-5 and V is TRBV7-9, with TRBD1 matching 8 bases. Germline values: CDR1 SEHNR, CDR2 FQNEAQ (reference sequence). The CDR3 runs to 17 residues. V lost 5 bases and J lost 1; bases outside the gene matches: 12. CDR3 residues: CASSPKDRQGTQETQYF. The DNA of the CDR3 is TGTGCCAGCAGCCCGAAAGACCGACAGGGGACCCAAGAGACCCAGTACTTC.

The rearrangement uses TRBV11-3 and TRBJ2-3; 10 nucleotides match TRBD2. J lost 8 bases, V lost 4 bases, and 12 bases had no gene match. The CDR3 runs to 16 residues. Germline V gene sequence: CDR1 SGHNT, CDR2 YENEEA. The CDR3 sequence is CASSSLLASGGTTQYF. CDR3 coding DNA: TGTGCCAGCAGCTCCCTCCTGGCTAGCGGGGGAACTACGCAGTATTTT.

This chain joins TRBV7-8 and TRBJ2-1; 11 bases agree with TRBD2. The V gene's germline CDR1 is SGHVS and CDR2 FQNEAQ. The CDR3 has 18 residues. The V and J ends lost 4 bases and 4 bases, in that order; junction bases with no gene match: 12. CDR3: CASSSPPGSGGAYNEQFF. The CDR3 nucleotides are TGTGCCAGCAGCTCCCCCCCGGGTAGCGGGGGGGCTTACAATGAGCAGTTCTTC.

This clone was recorded once. J is TRBJ1-5 and V is TRBV30, with D tentatively TRBD1 (6 bases). V gave up 0 bases and J gave up 2 bases, with 11 bases separating them. CDR3 length equals 15 residues. Per germline, CDR1 GTSNPN and CDR2 SVGIG (reference sequence). CDR3 sequence reads: CAWSVGGRGNQPQHF. The DNA of the CDR3 is TGTGCCTGGAGTGTAGGGGGAAGGGGCAATCAGCCCCAGCATTTT.

V and J are TRBV3-1 (or the pseudogene TRBV3-2) and TRBJ1-2; D ambiguous. Germline values: CDR1 LGHDT, CDR2 YNNKEL (reference sequence). Trimming took 1 base from V and 8 from J, leaving 11 bases between them. The CDR3 consists of 13 residues. CDR3: CASSQGRGEGYTF. For the CDR3, the DNA is TGTGCCAGCAGCCAAGGGCGGGGTGAAGGCTACACCTTC.

This sequence joins TRBV4-1 and TRBJ2-3, with 9 nucleotides matching TRBD2. This CDR3 is 17 amino acids long. Germline lookup yields CDR1 MGHRA and CDR2 YSYEKL. The ends lost 1 base at V and 3 bases at J; junction bases unmatched: 8. The DNA for the CDR3 is TGCGCCAGCAGCCAAGCGAGCGGGGGGCCAAGTACAGATACGCAGTATTTT. Translated: CASSQASGGPSTDTQYF.

Here the CDR3 reads CASSRPTGGEVTEAFF. For the CDR3, the DNA is TGTGCCAGCAGCCGACCCACAGGGGGTGAGGTCACTGAAGCTTTCTTT. The chain combines TRBV13 with TRBJ1-1, with 8 bases fitting TRBD1. Looked up from germline, CDR1 is PRHDT and CDR2 is FYEKMQ (reference sequence). V lost 5 bases to trimming and J lost 4 bases; unmatched junction nucleotides: 12. The CDR3 totals 16 residues.

This chain links TRBV7-2 with TRBJ1-2, with D unclear. The germline V gene encodes CDR1 SGHTA and CDR2 FQGNSA. V lost 1 base and J 4 bases, leaving 4 bases between the germline ends. The CDR3 is 12 amino acids. The CDR3 protein is CASSLGVYGYTF. DNA of the CDR3: TGTGCCAGCAGCTTAGGAGTCTATGGCTACACCTTC.

The chain links TRBV29-1 to TRBJ1-3; D call uncertain. Germline V CDR1 and CDR2: SQVTM, ANQGSEA. Deletions cut 7 bases from V and 4 bases from J, with 14 bases between. CDR3 length: 13 amino acids. CDR3 loop: CSAVKQRGNTIYF. For the CDR3, the DNA is TGCAGCGCTGTAAAACAGAGAGGAAACACCATATATTTT.

This chain links TRBV6-1 with TRBJ2-7; 10 bases match TRBD1. V was pared by 2 bases and J by 4 bases, with 5 bases of the junction left unmatched. This CDR3 is 15 amino acids long. CDR1 and CDR2 (germline): MNHNS, SASEGT. CDR3 DNA sequence: TGTGCCAGCAGTGAACTCTGGACAGGGGGTTACGAGCAGTACTTC. Its protein product is CASSELWTGGYEQYF.

This chain connects TRBV5-6 to TRBJ2-7; perhaps TRBD2 as D (6 bases). The CDR3 sequence is 13 residues long. Germline V gene sequence: CDR1 SGHDT, CDR2 YYEEEE. The V and J ends lost 0 bases and 7 bases respectively, with 11 bases between them. For the CDR3, the DNA is TGTGCCAGCAGCTTGGCGGGTCGGGAGGAGCAGTACTTC. Translation gives CASSLAGREEQYF.

Of note for this clone: In the same sample, other DNA sequences code for this CDR3. This sequence joins TRBV7-6 and TRBJ1-4; no firm D call. The CDR3 runs 13 residues. The germline gives CDR1 SGHVS, CDR2 FNYEAQ. Trimming pared 0 bases from V and 5 bases from J, leaving 4 bases between. The CDR3 loop is CASSLALNEKLFF. For the CDR3, the DNA is TGTGCCAGCAGCTTAGCTCTCAATGAAAAACTGTTTTTT.

The J gene is TRBJ1-1, the V gene TRBV5-1, with D possibly TRBD1 on 5 matching bases. V was pared by 4 bases and J by 4 bases, with 17 bases between. The CDR3 contains 15 residues. Germline V gene lookup returns CDR1 SGHRS and CDR2 YFSETQ. As DNA, the CDR3 is TGCGCCAGCAGCCCCCCCGAAGGGGTCTTCACTGAAGCTTTCTTT. Protein sequence: CASSPPEGVFTEAFF.

V is TRBV10-1 and J is TRBJ1-2; possible D gene TRBD1, 5 bases. V lost 0 bases, J lost 2 bases, and 7 bases lay in between. Looked up from germline, CDR1 is WNHNN and CDR2 is SYGVQD (reference sequence). This CDR3 is 14 amino acids long. For the CDR3, the DNA is TGCGCCAGCAGTGAGTCGACAGACAACTATGGCTACACCTTC. This translates into CASSESTDNYGYTF.

The chain uses TRBV10-2 and TRBJ2-7, with 9 bases matching TRBD1. Trimming removed 0 bases from V and 1 base from J; junction bases left unmatched: 4. The CDR3 is 16 residues long. Germline V CDR1 and CDR2: WSHSY, SAAADI. CDR3 DNA sequence: TGCGCCAGCAGTGAGTCGTGGGGACAGGGTTCCTACGAGCAGTACTTC. This encodes CASSESWGQGSYEQYF.

The chain combines TRBV18 with TRBJ1-1, with D possibly matching TRBD1 (5 bases). The CDR3 contains 12 residues. Germline assignment: CDR1 KGHSH and CDR2 LQKENI. V was cut by 3 bases and J by 6 bases, with 8 bases left in between. The CDR3 nucleotides are TGTGCCAGCTCACCTTCGGGGGCTGAAGCTTTCTTT. Its protein product is CASSPSGAEAFF.

V usage is TRBV2 and J usage is TRBJ1-5; D perhaps matches TRBD1 (6 bases). CDR3 size: 14 residues. Germline-derived CDR1 and CDR2 are SNHLY and FYNNEI. Trimming left V 4 bases short and J 7 bases short, with 14 bases between. CDR3 sequence reads: CASSGGQSWQPQHF. CDR3 DNA sequence: TGTGCCAGCAGTGGCGGACAGTCTTGGCAGCCCCAGCATTTT.

The rearrangement uses TRBV4-1 and TRBJ2-7, with 9 bases lining up with TRBD1. V gave up 3 bases and J gave up 2 bases; unmatched junction bases: 11. Germline V gene data show CDR1 as MGHRA and CDR2 as YSYEKL. This CDR3 region has 17 residues. CDR3 sequence: CASSHPGVGQGTYEQYF. The CDR3 DNA is TGCGCCAGCAGCCATCCCGGTGTTGGACAGGGGACCTACGAGCAGTACTTC.

Only one count was recorded for this clone. The J gene is TRBJ1-1, the V gene TRBV5-6, with TRBD1 matching over 7 bases. J lost 3 bases, V lost 5 bases, and 4 bases had no gene match. CDR3 length: 13 residues. CDR1 is SGHDT and CDR2 is YYEEEE in the germline V gene. The CDR3 sequence: CASSFDRDTEAFF. The DNA of the CDR3 is TGTGCCAGCAGTTTCGACAGGGACACTGAAGCTTTCTTT.

The chain uses TRBV6-1 and TRBJ1-6; D gene uncertain. CDR1 is MNHNS, CDR2 SASEGT, per germline. The CDR3 length is 17 residues. The V end was cut by 0 bases, the J end by 0 bases, with 9 bases between. Written as DNA, the CDR3 is TGTGCCAGCAGTGAAGCGCCGCCTAGCTCCTATAATTCACCCCTCCACTTT. This encodes CASSEAPPSSYNSPLHF.

V gene TRBV19 combines with J gene TRBJ1-5, with D unclear. V lost 3 bases, J lost 6 bases, and 6 bases lay in between. The CDR3 sequence is 12 residues long. Germline V gene lookup returns CDR1 LNHDA and CDR2 SQIVND (reference sequence). The CDR3 nucleotides read TGTGCCAGTAGTATGTCCTCTCAGCCCCAGCATTTT. Its protein is CASSMSSQPQHF.

This clone has more than one count but fewer than ten. This chain joins TRBV6-5 and TRBJ1-2, with TRBD1 identical over 7 bases. The CDR3 has 14 residues. Trimming at V came to 8 bases and at J to 6 bases, leaving 12 bases not matched to a gene. Germline loops: CDR1 MNHEY, CDR2 SVGAGI. The DNA for the CDR3 is TGTGCCAGCCTTGGAAGCAGGGGGGCGCATGGCTACACCTTC. Residues: CASLGSRGAHGYTF.

The chain employs TRBV24-1 and TRBJ1-2; D possibly corresponds to TRBD1 (6 bases). Germline lookup yields CDR1 KGHDR and CDR2 SFDVKD. V was cut by 3 bases and J by 5 bases, with 12 bases left in between. This CDR3 spans 14 amino acids. The CDR3 is CATSDAGTTYGYTF. The CDR3 DNA reads TGTGCCACCAGTGATGCCGGGACAACGTATGGCTACACCTTC.

The rearrangement uses TRBV7-9 and TRBJ2-7; TRBD2 aligns across 9 bases. The V and J ends lost 4 bases and 3 bases, in that order; junction bases with no gene match: 13. The CDR3 length is 17 residues. Germline CDR1 SEHNR, CDR2 FQNEAQ (reference sequence). The CDR3 region is CASSSYLGLAPYYEQYF. In DNA form, the CDR3 reads TGTGCCAGCAGCTCATACTTAGGACTAGCGCCCTACTACGAGCAGTACTTC.

J is TRBJ1-4 and V is TRBV27, with TRBD1 matching 8 bases. The CDR3 covers 17 residues. The V segment lost 5 bases and the J segment 2 bases; nucleotides outside the gene matches: 10. CDR1 and CDR2 (germline): MNHEY, SMNVEV (reference sequence). In DNA form, the CDR3 reads TGTGCCAGCAGTCCGAGCGGGACAGGAGGCACTAATGAAAAACTGTTTTTT. Its translation: CASSPSGTGGTNEKLFF.

The chain is built from TRBV19 and TRBJ1-4; maybe TRBD1 (5 bases). The CDR3 length is 15 residues. V shed 4 bases and J shed 4 bases, with 13 bases lying between them. Germline V gives CDR1 LNHDA, CDR2 SQIVND (reference sequence). CDR3 amino acids: CASSTGGDINEKLFF. CDR3 bases: TGTGCCAGTAGTACCGGGGGGGATATTAATGAAAAACTGTTTTTT.

The chain couples TRBV4-2 to TRBJ1-3; D perhaps matches TRBD1 (6 bases). Trimming left V 2 bases short and J 2 bases short, with 16 bases between. The CDR3 consists of 17 residues. Looked up from germline, CDR1 is LGHNA and CDR2 is YNFKEQ. The CDR3 nucleotides read TGTGCCAGCAGCCAACGGTCCGGGACAACCACTGGAAACACCATATATTTT. Its protein product is CASSQRSGTTTGNTIYF.